A single sample gave rise to the 17 T cell receptor beta chains below, sequenced in a study of blood T cell repertoires in COVID-19. The assay was immunoSEQ multiplex PCR, and TCRdb's table has in-frame clones only and misses some. The sample holds 350,000 to 450,000 clones; around nine tenths are singletons and the top ten take about 1.5%. Sequencing was performed on PBMCs or T cells enriched from blood (not recorded which). Every receptor here comes from a woman aged 18-29 years who had been exposed to COVID-19.

CDR3 protein: CASSLVSGKDEQYF. The CDR3 DNA follows: TGTGCCAGCAGCTTGGTTAGCGGGAAAGACGAGCAGTACTTC. The genes are TRBV5-5 and TRBJ2-7, with 8 bases lining up with TRBD2. Looked up from germline, CDR1 is SGHKS and CDR2 is YYEKEE (reference sequence). This CDR3 spans 14 amino acids. The V gene end was trimmed by 0 bases and the J gene end by 5 bases; junction bases not matched to a gene: 4.

This sequence joins TRBV3-1 (or the pseudogene TRBV3-2) and TRBJ2-1; 10 bases agree with TRBD2. The V segment lost 7 bases and the J segment 4 bases; nucleotides outside the gene matches: 7. The CDR3 totals 15 residues. Germline CDR1 LGHDT, CDR2 YNNKEL (reference sequence). CDR3 sequence: CASTLGLAVYNEQFF. For the CDR3, the DNA is TGTGCCAGCACCCTAGGACTAGCGGTTTACAATGAGCAGTTCTTC.

The chain joins TRBV6-6 to TRBJ1-6; D perhaps matches TRBD1 (6 bases). V lost 6 bases to trimming and J lost 7 bases, with 13 bases between them. Germline lookup yields CDR1 MNHNY and CDR2 SVGAGI (reference sequence). The CDR3 sequence is 14 residues long. The CDR3 bases are TGTGCCAGCAGCATGACAGGAGAGAATTCACCCCTCCACTTT. Translation: CASSMTGENSPLHF.

V usage is TRBV28 and J usage is TRBJ2-4, with 8 nucleotides matching TRBD2. Unmatched junction bases numbered 9, after V lost 7 bases and J lost 7 bases. The CDR3 is 14 amino acids. Germline V gene data show CDR1 as MDHEN and CDR2 as SYDVKM. CDR3 sequence (DNA): TGTGCCAGCACCCCTGCCGGGGGGGGGAACATTCAGTACTTC. As protein: CASTPAGGGNIQYF.

The chain couples TRBV5-1 to TRBJ1-6; TRBD1 might be the D (6 bases). From germline, CDR1 is SGHRS and CDR2 YFSETQ. The V gene lost 4 bases and the J gene lost 7 bases, with 15 bases spanning the gap. The CDR3 sequence is 15 residues long. CDR3 in DNA: TGCGCCAGCAGCCCCACGGGACAACTCAATTCACCCCTCCACTTT. Amino acid sequence: CASSPTGQLNSPLHF.

J is TRBJ2-7 and V is TRBV2; 10 nucleotides line up with TRBD1. Germline values: CDR1 SNHLY, CDR2 FYNNEI. The CDR3 is made up of 13 amino acids. The V and J ends lost 8 bases and 4 bases, in that order; junction bases with no gene match: 5. CDR3 bases: TGTGCCAGCGTTAGGGACAGGGGATACGAGCAGTACTTC. Its translation is CASVRDRGYEQYF.

This sequence joins TRBV19 and TRBJ1-2; 9 bases are a match to TRBD1. Germline lookup yields CDR1 LNHDA and CDR2 SQIVND (reference sequence). This CDR3 has 16 amino acids. The CDR3 region has the DNA TGTGTCCAGTCACCTGGGGGACAGGGACATTTTCGAGGCTACACCTTC. Translation: CVQSPGGQGHFRGYTF.

The chain links TRBV5-4 to TRBJ2-7; 7 bases fit TRBD1. V lost 0 bases to trimming and J lost 5 bases; unmatched junction nucleotides: 5. The length of the CDR3 is 14 residues. The germline V gene encodes CDR1 SGHNT and CDR2 YYREEE (reference sequence). The chain's CDR3 is CASSLGQGVNEQYF. For the CDR3, the DNA is TGTGCCAGCAGCTTGGGCCAGGGGGTCAACGAGCAGTACTTC.

This rearrangement joins TRBV13 to TRBJ2-5; D not certain. The V and J ends lost 0 bases and 7 bases respectively, with 6 bases between them. This CDR3 has 12 amino acids. Germline loops: CDR1 PRHDT, CDR2 FYEKMQ (reference sequence). This CDR3 reads CASSLGRGTQYF. For the CDR3, the DNA is TGTGCCAGCAGCTTAGGTCGCGGGACCCAGTACTTC.

In its sample, this clone was seen a few times. The genes are TRBV18 and TRBJ1-2; 9 nucleotides agree with TRBD1. The CDR3 consists of 14 residues. V was pared by 2 bases and J by 3 bases, with 1 base of the junction left unmatched. The germline V gene has CDR1 KGHSH and CDR2 LQKENI. As DNA, the CDR3 is TGTGCCAGCTCACCAACAGGGGGCGACTATGGCTACACCTTC. It encodes CASSPTGGDYGYTF.

The chain has TRBV3-1 (or the pseudogene TRBV3-2) and TRBJ2-2, with a tentative D call TRBD2 (6 bases). Germline CDR1 is LGHDT and CDR2 is YNNKEL (reference sequence). Trimming removed 1 base from V and 2 bases from J, with 11 bases in between. The CDR3 has 16 residues. The CDR3 region has the DNA TGTGCCAGCAGCCAAGCCGGGACTCCCAACACCGGGGAGCTGTTTTTT. It encodes CASSQAGTPNTGELFF.

The chain joins TRBV7-8 to TRBJ1-2; TRBD1 aligns across 7 bases. V was pared by 4 bases and J by 6 bases, with 11 bases of the junction left unmatched. Germline V CDR1 and CDR2: SGHVS, FQNEAQ. The CDR3 sequence is 15 residues long. The CDR3 DNA reads as TGTGCCAGCAGCTCAATGACCGACAGGGAAGATGGCTACACCTTC. Translated, it gives CASSSMTDREDGYTF.

This rearrangement joins TRBV9 to TRBJ1-4; D unresolved. CDR3 length equals 15 residues. The germline V and J ends were trimmed by 0 bases and 4 bases, with 10 bases remaining between them. Germline-derived CDR1 and CDR2 are SGDLS and YYNGEE. CDR3 amino acids: CASSVGKELNEKLFF. CDR3 DNA: TGTGCCAGCAGCGTAGGAAAGGAGCTTAATGAAAAACTGTTTTTT.

This clone was counted between two and nine times. This sequence joins TRBV5-5 and TRBJ1-6; 11 bases agree with TRBD1. CDR1 and CDR2 (germline): SGHKS, YYEKEE (reference sequence). V shed 4 bases and J 7 bases; nucleotides not matched to a gene: 10. CDR3 length equals 17 residues. The CDR3 loop reads CASSKGSGTGGNSPLHF. In nucleotides, the CDR3 is TGTGCCAGCAGCAAAGGATCCGGGACAGGGGGGAATTCACCCCTCCACTTT.

The V and J genes are TRBV10-3 and TRBJ2-7; 9 nucleotides agree with TRBD1. The V gene end was trimmed by 5 bases and the J gene end by 5 bases; junction bases not matched to a gene: 7. The CDR3 contains 14 residues. CDR1 and CDR2 (germline): ENHRY, SYGVKD. CDR3 sequence reads: CAISITGGFNEQYF. The CDR3 DNA is TGTGCCATCAGTATCACAGGGGGCTTCAACGAGCAGTACTTC.

The rearrangement links TRBV18 to TRBJ2-7; 9 nucleotides align to TRBD2. J was trimmed by 3 bases and V by 3 bases; bases with no gene match: 9. Germline-derived CDR1 and CDR2 are KGHSH and LQKENI. The CDR3 extends over 16 amino acids. The CDR3 spells CASSPLGSGGHYEQYF. CDR3 nucleotide sequence: TGTGCCAGCTCACCCCTTGGTAGCGGGGGACACTACGAGCAGTACTTC.

Only one count was recorded for this clone. The chain employs TRBV7-2 and TRBJ2-7, with 7 bases matching TRBD2. CDR1 is SGHTA and CDR2 is FQGNSA in the germline V gene. The trim removed 3 bases at V and 4 bases at J, leaving 9 bases unmatched. The CDR3 runs 15 residues. CDR3 nucleotides: TGTGCCAGCAGCTTCCGGGACTATACCCAGTACGAGCAGTACTTC. Protein sequence: CASSFRDYTQYEQYF.